The 8 T cell receptor beta chains below were found in one sample sequenced in a study of blood T cell repertoires in COVID-19. Method: immunoSEQ multiplex PCR; TCRdb's copy keeps in-frame clones and lacks some. Among 250,000 or so clones, about 90% were seen once, and the ten largest hold 0.83%. The source material was peripheral blood. These TCRs come from a man younger than 45 with COVID-19, enrolled during active disease.

J is TRBJ1-5 and V is TRBV6-1; no clear D gene. The V gene's germline CDR1 is MNHNS and CDR2 SASEGT. Trimming stripped 3 bases from V and 0 bases from J, with 9 bases between. This CDR3 has 15 residues. CDR3 loop: CASSDQAYSNQPQHF. CDR3 bases: TGTGCCAGCAGTGATCAGGCATATAGCAATCAGCCCCAGCATTTT.

The count of this clone is one. This chain uses TRBV6-5 with TRBJ1-6; 7 bases fit TRBD1. The CDR3 contains 14 residues. V trimming: 5 bases; J trimming: 9 bases; junction bases outside the gene matches: 7. Germline assignment: CDR1 MNHEY and CDR2 SVGAGI. The DNA for the CDR3 is TGTGCCAGCAGTACCGGACAGGCAGTTTCACCCCTCCACTTT. Translation gives CASSTGQAVSPLHF.

The rearrangement uses TRBV6-5 and TRBJ2-3; 13 bases are shared with TRBD2. The CDR3 loop spans 15 amino acids. V lost 5 bases, J lost 8 bases, and 7 bases stayed unmatched. From germline, CDR1 is MNHEY and CDR2 SVGAGI. The CDR3: CASSQLAGGGPTQYF. Written as DNA, the CDR3 is TGTGCCAGCAGTCAACTAGCGGGGGGGGGCCCTACGCAGTATTTT.

The rearrangement uses TRBV29-1 and TRBJ2-4; 7 bases are shared with TRBD2. Looked up from germline, CDR1 is SQVTM and CDR2 is ANQGSEA. The CDR3 loop spans 13 amino acids. Unmatched junction bases numbered 6, after V lost 4 bases and J lost 6 bases. CDR3 nucleotides: TGCAGCGTTGCCCGGGGGGAGGTAAACATTCAGTACTTC. Translated: CSVARGEVNIQYF. Variable domain in full (rest from reference TRBV29-1 and TRBJ2-4): SAVISQKPSRDICQRGTSLTIQCQVDSQVTMMFWYRQQPGQSLTLIATANQGSEATYESGFVIDKFPISRPNLTFSTLTVSNMSPEDSSIYLCSVARGEVNIQYFGAGTRLSVL.

A few counts support this clone. This chain links TRBV9 with TRBJ1-6, with 9 bases that match TRBD1. Trimming took 2 bases from V and 9 from J; bases not matched to a gene: 6. The CDR3 totals 15 residues. From germline, CDR1 is SGDLS and CDR2 YYNGEE. CDR3 coding DNA: TGTGCCAGCAGCGTGCGCGGACAGGGGTCTTCACCCCTCCACTTT. As protein: CASSVRGQGSSPLHF.

This chain links TRBV29-1 with TRBJ2-7; 8 bases are shared with TRBD1. Germline-derived CDR1 and CDR2 are SQVTM and ANQGSEA. Unmatched junction bases numbered 4, after V lost 0 bases and J lost 6 bases. The CDR3 runs to 13 residues. The DNA of the CDR3 is TGCAGCGTTGAAGATCCAGGGGGCGTCGAGCAGTACTTC. Residues: CSVEDPGGVEQYF.

The chain is built from TRBV5-1 and TRBJ1-1; D might be TRBD1 (6 bases). Germline V CDR1 and CDR2: SGHRS, YFSETQ. Trimming took 4 bases from V and 1 from J, leaving 11 bases between them. The CDR3 is 14 amino acids. CDR3 residues: CASSGGRSNTEAFF. The CDR3 coding sequence is TGCGCCAGCAGCGGGGGCCGTTCGAACACTGAAGCTTTCTTT.

The table lists this clone with a count of one. The chain is built from TRBV27 and TRBJ2-7; a possible D gene is TRBD1 (5 bases). Germline V gene lookup returns CDR1 MNHEY and CDR2 SMNVEV (reference sequence). The CDR3 totals 13 residues. The germline V and J ends were trimmed by 6 bases and 2 bases, with 11 bases remaining between them. The CDR3 protein is CASSPDSTYEQYF. The CDR3 coding sequence is TGTGCCAGCAGCCCCGACAGCACCTACGAGCAGTACTTC.